Presented here are 2 T cell receptor beta chains from one specimen sequenced in a study of human T cells and chemical hapten exposure (dated by TCRdb to the early 2020s). Total RNA was extracted from unfractionated whole blood collected in Tempus Blood RNA tubes. Library creation used 5' RACE. Sequencing took place on an Illumina MiSeq. In-frame beta chains were kept once TCRdb had trimmed the public reads at Q25 with fastp and called clones with MiXCR. Merged by CDR3 protein, the rows form single entries marked with the most common genes and DNA. Here the sample has about 120,000 distinct CDR3 sequences; approximately 19% occur a single time. Approximately 2.6% of the sample lies in the top ten. The receptors derive from a human donor in good health.

The gene calls are TRBV10-3 and TRBJ2-7; 14 bases fit TRBD2. Germline CDR1 reads ENHRY; CDR2 reads SYGVKD. The junction had 5 bases not matched to a gene; V was cut back by 4 bases and J by 6 bases. The CDR3 has 15 amino acids. The CDR3 region has the DNA TGTGCCATCAGTGGACTAGCGGGAGGGCCAGGCGAGCAGTACTTC. As protein: CAISGLAGGPGEQYF.

The chain links TRBV3-1 to TRBJ1-2; no definite D call. Trimming cost V 1 base and J 4 bases, with 7 bases left between them. CDR1 is LGHDT, CDR2 YNNKEL, per germline (reference sequence). This CDR3 has 13 amino acids. The CDR3 loop reads CASSQGYTYGYTF. CDR3 nucleotide sequence: TGTGCCAGCAGCCAAGGTTACACCTATGGCTACACCTTC.